The 28 T cell receptor beta chains given below trace back to one sample, sequenced in a study of blood T cell repertoires in COVID-19. Produced via immunoSEQ multiplex PCR; TCRdb's table is partial and in-frame only. This sample has fewer than 350,000 clones, with about 85% found just once. Sequencing input: PBMCs or T cells enriched from blood (not recorded which). The receptors derive from a woman under 40 who had been exposed to COVID-19.

The V and J genes are TRBV30 and TRBJ1-1; D might be TRBD1 (5 bases). Trimming took off 5 bases at V and 8 bases at J, with 15 bases between the two ends. The germline CDR1 and CDR2 sequences are GTSNPN and SVGIG (reference sequence). The CDR3 extends over 12 amino acids. The CDR3 coding sequence is TGTGCCTGGGGGGCGGAGGGGACCGAAGCTTTCTTT. The encoded protein is CAWGAEGTEAFF.

The chain links TRBV27 to TRBJ2-7, with 14 bases that match TRBD2. After removal of 5 bases from V and 1 base from J, the junction contained 13 bases not matched to a gene. The CDR3 is 19 amino acids. Germline V gene sequence: CDR1 MNHEY, CDR2 SMNVEV (reference sequence). In DNA form, the CDR3 reads TGTGCCAGCAGTCCACGACAGGGGGGACTAGCGGGAGTTTCCTACGAGCAGTACTTC. Encoded protein: CASSPRQGGLAGVSYEQYF.

J is TRBJ1-2 and V is TRBV5-5; D is unclear. Germline assignment: CDR1 SGHKS and CDR2 YYEKEE (reference sequence). V lost 3 bases and J 0 bases, leaving 15 bases between the germline ends. This CDR3 region has 16 residues. The DNA for the CDR3 is TGTGCCAGCAGCTCGCCCGACACACTTACTAACTATGGCTACACCTTC. Its protein is CASSSPDTLTNYGYTF.

The V gene is TRBV27, the J gene TRBJ2-2; no firm D call. Germline V lookup: CDR1 MNHEY, CDR2 SMNVEV (reference sequence). The V and J ends lost 2 bases and 5 bases respectively, with 9 bases between them. The CDR3 is 14 residues long. Here the CDR3 DNA reads TGTGCCAGCAGTTTACTCTGGAGAACCGGGGAGCTGTTTTTT. This encodes CASSLLWRTGELFF.

The chain uses TRBV3-1 (or the pseudogene TRBV3-2) and TRBJ1-6; TRBD1 matches at 7 bases. The V gene end was trimmed by 0 bases and the J gene end by 8 bases; junction bases not matched to a gene: 7. CDR3 length equals 16 residues. The germline V gene encodes CDR1 LGHDT and CDR2 YNNKEL (reference sequence). The CDR3 coding sequence is TGTGCCAGCAGCCAAGATGAGACAGGGTTGGATTCACCCCTCCACTTT. It translates to CASSQDETGLDSPLHF.

The chain is built from TRBV24-1 and TRBJ1-2; D gene uncertain. Per the germline V gene, CDR1 is KGHDR and CDR2 is SFDVKD. V was pared by 4 bases and J by 1 base, with 12 bases between. This CDR3 has 15 residues. The CDR3 DNA follows: TGTGCCACCAGTGAAATTCCGTCGAGTAACTATGGCTACACCTTC. This translates into CATSEIPSSNYGYTF.

CDR3 protein: CAWNSQPNTEAFF. Written as DNA, the CDR3 is TGTGCCTGGAACAGCCAACCGAACACTGAAGCTTTCTTT. The J gene is TRBJ1-1, the V gene TRBV30, with D unresolved. CDR1 is GTSNPN and CDR2 is SVGIG in the germline V gene (reference sequence). The V and J ends lost 4 bases and 1 base respectively, with 10 bases between them. The CDR3 spans 13 residues.

The chain combines TRBV10-1 with TRBJ1-2, with TRBD1 matching over 10 bases. This CDR3 is built from 15 residues. V gave up 4 bases and J gave up 4 bases; unmatched junction bases: 6. Per the germline V gene, CDR1 is WNHNN and CDR2 is SYGVQD (reference sequence). The CDR3 region is CASSGTGGSSYGYTF. The DNA for the CDR3 is TGCGCCAGCAGTGGGACAGGGGGAAGTTCCTATGGCTACACCTTC.

This rearrangement joins TRBV19 to TRBJ2-7, with D tentatively TRBD2 (6 bases). This CDR3 has 13 amino acids. In germline, CDR1 is LNHDA, CDR2 SQIVND (reference sequence). V lost 7 bases to trimming and J lost 3 bases, with 13 bases between them. CDR3 sequence (DNA): TGTGCCAGTACCGCAGGAGGGGACTACGAGCAGTACTTC. This translates into CASTAGGDYEQYF.

This chain links TRBV11-2 with TRBJ2-5; a weak D match, TRBD1 (5 bases). CDR3 size: 13 residues. V was cut by 4 bases and J by 5 bases, with 11 bases left in between. Per the germline V gene, CDR1 is SGHAT and CDR2 is FQNNGV. The CDR3 here is CASSSWTKETQYF. CDR3 DNA sequence: TGTGCCAGCAGCTCATGGACAAAGGAGACCCAGTACTTC.

The rearrangement uses TRBV24-1 and TRBJ2-3; tentative D call: TRBD2 (6 bases). CDR1 and CDR2 (germline): KGHDR, SFDVKD. V gave up 4 bases and J gave up 2 bases, with 18 bases separating them. CDR3 length: 17 residues. The CDR3 bases are TGTGCCACCAGTGAGACGAAAGCGGGTTCTCACACAGATACGCAGTATTTT. As protein: CATSETKAGSHTDTQYF.

This sequence joins TRBV6-5 and TRBJ1-1; TRBD1 matches at 9 bases. Trimming took 11 bases from V and 4 from J; bases not matched to a gene: 8. Germline V gene sequence: CDR1 MNHEY, CDR2 SVGAGI. This CDR3 has 13 residues. The CDR3: CAGRDRVGTEAFF. The CDR3 nucleotides are TGTGCCGGACGGGACAGGGTAGGCACTGAAGCTTTCTTT.

This sequence joins TRBV2 and TRBJ1-1; 8 bases line up with TRBD1. The trim removed 6 bases at V and 4 bases at J, leaving 10 bases unmatched. The germline CDR1 and CDR2 sequences are SNHLY and FYNNEI. This CDR3 comprises 15 residues. The CDR3 region has the DNA TGTGCCAGCAGCGCCCCAGGGGGCAGGGCCACTGAAGCTTTCTTT. Translation: CASSAPGGRATEAFF.

The chain has TRBV19 and TRBJ2-1; no firm D call. The CDR3 consists of 14 residues. Germline-derived CDR1 and CDR2 are LNHDA and SQIVND (reference sequence). Trimming left V 2 bases short and J 5 bases short, with 10 bases between. DNA for the CDR3: TGTGCCAGTAGTATACAGTCCTCGAACAATGAGCAGTTCTTC. Protein sequence: CASSIQSSNNEQFF.

The gene calls are TRBV27 and TRBJ1-1; D is unclear. Germline CDR1 reads MNHEY; CDR2 reads SMNVEV (reference sequence). The CDR3 has 14 amino acids. Trimming shortened V by 1 base and J by 1 base, and 7 bases separated the two germline ends. The CDR3 spells CASSLLRENTEAFF. The CDR3 DNA reads as TGTGCCAGCAGTTTATTGCGCGAGAACACTGAAGCTTTCTTT.

V and J are TRBV21-1 and TRBJ2-5; the table gives TRBD2 as D, unverified against the DNA. TRBV21-1 is a known pseudogene. CDR3 length equals 11 residues. For the CDR3, the DNA is TGTGCCCGGGGGGGCCATGAGACCCAGTACTTC. This gives the protein CARGGHETQYF.

The chain carries TRBV6-5 and TRBJ1-3, with D uncertain. The germline gives CDR1 MNHEY, CDR2 SVGAGI. The CDR3 consists of 14 residues. Trimming left V 6 bases short and J 4 bases short, with 13 bases between. The CDR3 DNA reads as TGTGCCAGCAGCGTCGACCCGGAGGGAAACACCATATATTTT. Its translation is CASSVDPEGNTIYF.

The genes are TRBV5-6 and TRBJ1-5; 11 bases align to TRBD1. After removal of 2 bases from V and 2 bases from J, the junction contained 9 bases not matched to a gene. Germline CDR1 is SGHDT and CDR2 is YYEEEE. The CDR3 loop spans 18 amino acids. The CDR3 here is CASSFRTGGGGGNQPQHF. The CDR3 DNA sequence: TGTGCCAGCAGCTTCAGGACAGGGGGCGGCGGCGGCAATCAGCCCCAGCATTTT.

The chain employs TRBV11-2 and TRBJ2-1; D not resolved. The CDR3 has 13 residues. Trimming removed 1 base from V and 5 bases from J, with 6 bases in between. Germline V gives CDR1 SGHAT, CDR2 FQNNGV. This chain's CDR3 is CASSLGRNNEQFF. CDR3 in DNA: TGTGCCAGCAGCTTAGGGAGAAACAATGAGCAGTTCTTC.

The rearrangement joins TRBV2 to TRBJ1-2; D is perhaps TRBD1 (6 bases). The CDR3 covers 17 residues. The germline V gene has CDR1 SNHLY and CDR2 FYNNEI. The V end lost 3 bases, the J end lost 0 bases, and 17 bases lay between the germline ends. CDR3 protein: CASSDLRGGASNYGYTF. The CDR3 DNA reads as TGTGCCAGCAGTGACTTGAGGGGGGGCGCTTCTAACTATGGCTACACCTTC.

This chain joins TRBV21-1 and TRBJ1-6. TRBV21-1 is an annotated pseudogene. The CDR3 length is 16 residues. CDR3 coding DNA: TGTGCCAGCAGCCCCCGGGGGGGAGTATACAATTCACCCCTCCACTTT. This gives the protein CASSPRGGVYNSPLHF.

CDR3: CASSLAVPSGVSTDTQYF. The CDR3 DNA reads TGTGCCAGCAGCTTAGCGGTCCCTAGCGGGGTTAGCACAGATACGCAGTATTTT. The chain is built from TRBV7-9 and TRBJ2-3, with 9 positions matching TRBD2. Germline trimming cut 0 bases from V and 0 bases from J; bases unmatched to any gene: 7. The germline gives CDR1 SEHNR, CDR2 FQNEAQ (reference sequence). The CDR3 sequence is 18 residues long.

V is TRBV19 and J is TRBJ1-3; TRBD1 agrees at 8 bases. Germline CDR1 LNHDA, CDR2 SQIVND (reference sequence). CDR3 length: 15 amino acids. The J segment lost 3 bases and the V segment lost 5 bases, leaving 6 bases of the junction unmatched. The CDR3 sequence is CASSVTGDGGNTIYF. The CDR3 nucleotides read TGTGCCAGTAGTGTGACAGGGGACGGTGGAAACACCATATATTTT.

This chain connects TRBV10-3 to TRBJ1-3; 10 bases fit TRBD1. The CDR3 extends over 17 amino acids. The V and J ends lost 0 bases and 8 bases, in that order; junction bases with no gene match: 10. CDR1 ENHRY and CDR2 SYGVKD come from the germline V gene. CDR3 in amino acids: CAISESGTGVKEDTIYF. DNA for the CDR3: TGTGCCATCAGTGAGTCGGGGACAGGGGTAAAGGAGGACACCATATATTTT.

The chain has TRBV9 and TRBJ2-7; the match to TRBD2 covers 7 bases. This CDR3 has 15 amino acids. The germline V gene has CDR1 SGDLS and CDR2 YYNGEE. V was pared by 0 bases and J by 6 bases, with 9 bases of the junction left unmatched. CDR3 amino acids: CASSVEGRLASEQYF. The CDR3, as DNA: TGTGCCAGCAGCGTAGAGGGGAGACTAGCAAGCGAGCAGTACTTC.

The chain uses TRBV20-1 and TRBJ1-6; 7 positions match TRBD1. Germline CDR1 DFQATT, CDR2 SNEGSKA (reference sequence). The trim removed 6 bases at V and 14 bases at J, leaving 7 bases unmatched. This CDR3 contains 11 residues. The CDR3 DNA reads as TGCAGTGCGTGGGACAGTGGGGCCCTCCACTTT. This codes for CSAWDSGALHF.

The chain carries TRBV5-1 and TRBJ2-1, with TRBD2 matching over 11 bases. Germline V gives CDR1 SGHRS, CDR2 YFSETQ. This CDR3 spans 15 amino acids. V trimming: 4 bases; J trimming: 8 bases; junction bases outside the gene matches: 8. Here the CDR3 DNA reads TGCGCCAGCAGCGGAACTAGCGGGAGACAGTATGAGCAGTTCTTC. It encodes CASSGTSGRQYEQFF.

This clone was seen a handful of times. The rearrangement uses TRBV4-2 and TRBJ1-4; possible D gene TRBD1, 5 bases. The CDR3 totals 13 residues. Germline V gene lookup returns CDR1 LGHNA and CDR2 YNFKEQ. V was trimmed by 3 bases and J by 5 bases, leaving 7 bases between them. DNA for the CDR3: TGTGCCAGCAGCCAGGACACGAATGAAAAACTGTTTTTT. Its protein is CASSQDTNEKLFF.